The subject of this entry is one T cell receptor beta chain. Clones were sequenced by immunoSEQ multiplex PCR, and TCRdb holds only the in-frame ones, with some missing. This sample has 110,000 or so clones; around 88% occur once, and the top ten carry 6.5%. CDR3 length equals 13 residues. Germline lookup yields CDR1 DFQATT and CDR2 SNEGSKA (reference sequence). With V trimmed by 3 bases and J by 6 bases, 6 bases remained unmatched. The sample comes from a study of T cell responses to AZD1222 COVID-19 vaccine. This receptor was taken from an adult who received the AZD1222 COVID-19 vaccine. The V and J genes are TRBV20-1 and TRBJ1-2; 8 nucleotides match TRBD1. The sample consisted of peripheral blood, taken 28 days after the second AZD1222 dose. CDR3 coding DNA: TGCAGTGCTAGTGCTGGACAGGGCAATGGCTACACCTTC. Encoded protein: CSASAGQGNGYTF.